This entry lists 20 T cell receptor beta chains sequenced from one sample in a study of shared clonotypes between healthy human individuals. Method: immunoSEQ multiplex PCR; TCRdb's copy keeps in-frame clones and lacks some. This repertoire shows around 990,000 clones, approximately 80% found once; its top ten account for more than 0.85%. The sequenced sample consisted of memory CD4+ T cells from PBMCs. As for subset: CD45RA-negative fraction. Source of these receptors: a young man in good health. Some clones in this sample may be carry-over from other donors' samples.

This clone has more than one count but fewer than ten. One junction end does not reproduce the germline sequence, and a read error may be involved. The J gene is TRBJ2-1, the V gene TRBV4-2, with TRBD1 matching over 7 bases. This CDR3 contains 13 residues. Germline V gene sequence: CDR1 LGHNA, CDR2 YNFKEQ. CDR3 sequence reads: CASSQDTPDRTVF. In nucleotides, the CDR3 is TGTGCCAGCAGCCAAGATACCCCGGACAGGACGGTCTTC.

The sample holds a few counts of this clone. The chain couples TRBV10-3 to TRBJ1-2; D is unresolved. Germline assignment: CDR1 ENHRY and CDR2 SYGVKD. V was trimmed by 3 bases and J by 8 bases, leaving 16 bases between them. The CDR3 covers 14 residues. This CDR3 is CAISDVLGAGGYTF. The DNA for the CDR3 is TGTGCCATCAGTGATGTGCTGGGAGCAGGCGGCTACACCTTC.

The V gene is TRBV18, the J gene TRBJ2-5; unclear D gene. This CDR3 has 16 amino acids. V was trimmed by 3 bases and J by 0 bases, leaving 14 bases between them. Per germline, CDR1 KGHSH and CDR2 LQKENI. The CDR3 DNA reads TGTGCCAGCTCACCTTTACAACGACGGAACCAAGAGACCCAGTACTTC. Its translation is CASSPLQRRNQETQYF.

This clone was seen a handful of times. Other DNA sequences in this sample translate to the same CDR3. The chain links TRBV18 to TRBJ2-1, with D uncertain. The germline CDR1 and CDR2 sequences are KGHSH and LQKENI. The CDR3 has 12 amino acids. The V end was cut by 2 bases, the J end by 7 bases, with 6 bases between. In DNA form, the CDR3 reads TGTGCCAGCTCACCAGACCGTAATGAGCAGTTCTTC. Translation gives CASSPDRNEQFF.

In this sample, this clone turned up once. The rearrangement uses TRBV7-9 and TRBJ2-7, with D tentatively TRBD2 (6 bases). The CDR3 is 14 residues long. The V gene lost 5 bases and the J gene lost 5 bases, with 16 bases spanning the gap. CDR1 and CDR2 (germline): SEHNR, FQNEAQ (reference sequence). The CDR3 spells CASSLMGGRDEQYF. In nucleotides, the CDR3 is TGTGCCAGCAGCCTCATGGGGGGACGGGACGAGCAGTACTTC. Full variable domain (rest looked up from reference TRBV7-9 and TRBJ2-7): DTGVSQNPRHKITKRGQNVTFRCDPISEHNRLYWYRQTLGQGPEFLTYFQNEAQLEKSRLLSDRFSAERPKGSFSTLEIQRTEQGDSAMYLCASSLMGGRDEQYFGPGTRLTVT.

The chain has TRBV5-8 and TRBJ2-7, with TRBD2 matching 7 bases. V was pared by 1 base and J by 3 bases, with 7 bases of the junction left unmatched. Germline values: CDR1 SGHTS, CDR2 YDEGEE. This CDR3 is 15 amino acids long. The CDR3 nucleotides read TGTGCCAGCAGCTTGTGGCTAGCGGCAATCTACGAGCAGTACTTC. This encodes CASSLWLAAIYEQYF.

CDR3 amino acids: CSAPGQSPGELFF. CDR3 bases: TGCAGCGCCCCGGGACAAAGCCCCGGGGAGCTGTTTTTT. The chain combines TRBV29-1 with TRBJ2-2, with a tentative D call TRBD1 (6 bases). The length of the CDR3 is 13 residues. The germline CDR1 and CDR2 sequences are SQVTM and ANQGSEA. The V and J ends lost 7 bases and 6 bases respectively, with 15 bases between them.

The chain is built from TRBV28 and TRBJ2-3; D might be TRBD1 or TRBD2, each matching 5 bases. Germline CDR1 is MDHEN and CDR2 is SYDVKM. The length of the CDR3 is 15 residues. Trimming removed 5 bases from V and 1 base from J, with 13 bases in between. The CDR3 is CASSTLGRGTDTQYF. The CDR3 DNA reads TGTGCCAGCAGTACATTGGGACGCGGCACAGATACGCAGTATTTT.

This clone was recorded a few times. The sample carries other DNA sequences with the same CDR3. DNA of the CDR3: TGTGCCAGCAGTTTATCCTTAGCGGGGGGGACTTACGAGCAGTACTTC. Translating gives CASSLSLAGGTYEQYF. This chain connects TRBV27 to TRBJ2-7, with 11 bases matching TRBD2. V gave up 0 bases and J gave up 4 bases; unmatched junction bases: 5. This CDR3 has 16 amino acids. Germline V lookup: CDR1 MNHEY, CDR2 SMNVEV (reference sequence).

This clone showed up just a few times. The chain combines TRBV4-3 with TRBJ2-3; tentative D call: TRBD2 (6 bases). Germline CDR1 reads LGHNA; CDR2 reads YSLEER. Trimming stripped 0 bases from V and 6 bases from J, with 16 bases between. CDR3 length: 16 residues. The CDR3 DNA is TGCGCCAGCAGCCAAGATAAACTAGGCGGGACTGATACGCAGTATTTT. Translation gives CASSQDKLGGTDTQYF.

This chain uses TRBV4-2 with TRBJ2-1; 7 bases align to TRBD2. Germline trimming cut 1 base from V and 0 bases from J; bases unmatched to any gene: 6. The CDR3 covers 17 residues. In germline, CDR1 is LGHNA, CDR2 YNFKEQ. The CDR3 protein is CASSQAAGGSSYNEQFF. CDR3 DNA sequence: TGTGCCAGCAGCCAAGCGGCGGGCGGGAGCTCCTACAATGAGCAGTTCTTC.

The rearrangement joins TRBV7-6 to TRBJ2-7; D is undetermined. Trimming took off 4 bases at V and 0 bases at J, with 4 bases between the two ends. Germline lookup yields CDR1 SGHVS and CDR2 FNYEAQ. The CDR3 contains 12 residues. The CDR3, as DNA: TGTGCCAGCAGCTCGAGCTCCTACGAGCAGTACTTC. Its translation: CASSSSSYEQYF.

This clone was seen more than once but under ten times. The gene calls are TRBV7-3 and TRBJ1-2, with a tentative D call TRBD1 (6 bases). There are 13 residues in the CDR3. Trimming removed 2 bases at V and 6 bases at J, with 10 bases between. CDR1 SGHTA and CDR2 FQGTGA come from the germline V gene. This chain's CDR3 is CASSLGRQDGYTF. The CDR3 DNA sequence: TGTGCCAGCAGCTTAGGTAGACAGGATGGCTACACCTTC.

The CDR3 loop reads CASRPQAITGELFF. DNA of the CDR3: TGTGCCAGCAGACCTCAGGCGATCACCGGGGAGCTGTTTTTT. The chain has TRBV6-5 and TRBJ2-2; D ambiguous. CDR3 length: 14 amino acids. V shed 6 bases and J shed 4 bases, with 12 bases lying between them. Germline lookup yields CDR1 MNHEY and CDR2 SVGAGI.

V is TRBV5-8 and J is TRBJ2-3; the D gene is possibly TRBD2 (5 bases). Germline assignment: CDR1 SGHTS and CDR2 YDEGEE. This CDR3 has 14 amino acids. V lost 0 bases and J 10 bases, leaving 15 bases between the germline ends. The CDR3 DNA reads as TGTGCCAGCAGCTTGGGAGGGCTCAAGGGATCGCAGTATTTT. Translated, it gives CASSLGGLKGSQYF.

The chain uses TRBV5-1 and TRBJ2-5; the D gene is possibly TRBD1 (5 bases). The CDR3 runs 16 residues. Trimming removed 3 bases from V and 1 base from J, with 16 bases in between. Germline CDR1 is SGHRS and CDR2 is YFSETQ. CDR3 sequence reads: CASSSGQGTFQETQYF. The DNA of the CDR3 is TGCGCCAGCAGCTCAGGACAAGGAACTTTCCAAGAGACCCAGTACTTC.

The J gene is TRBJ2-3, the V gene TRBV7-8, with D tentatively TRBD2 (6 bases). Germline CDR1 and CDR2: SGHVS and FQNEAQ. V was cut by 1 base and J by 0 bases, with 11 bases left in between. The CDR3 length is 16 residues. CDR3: CASSLGRDSSTDTQYF. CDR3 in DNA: TGTGCCAGCAGCTTAGGCCGGGACTCTAGCACAGATACGCAGTATTTT.

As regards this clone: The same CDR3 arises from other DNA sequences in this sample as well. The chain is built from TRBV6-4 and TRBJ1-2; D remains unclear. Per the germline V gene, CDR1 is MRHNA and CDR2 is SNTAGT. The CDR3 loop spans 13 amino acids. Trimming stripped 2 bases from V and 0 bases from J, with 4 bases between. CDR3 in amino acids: CASSDGPNYGYTF. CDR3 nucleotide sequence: TGTGCCAGCAGTGACGGACCTAACTATGGCTACACCTTC.

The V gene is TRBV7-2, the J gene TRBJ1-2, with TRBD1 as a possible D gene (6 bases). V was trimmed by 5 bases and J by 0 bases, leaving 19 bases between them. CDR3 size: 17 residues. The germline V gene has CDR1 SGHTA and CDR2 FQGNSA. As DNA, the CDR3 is TGTGCCAGCAGCATAACAGGGTCGGGTCAAGCTAACTATGGCTACACCTTC. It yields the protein CASSITGSGQANYGYTF.

CDR3 nucleotides: TGTGCCAGCTCTGAGGGACAGGGAGTCACTGAAGCTTTCTTT. It is translated as CASSEGQGVTEAFF. The V call is TRBV18, the J call TRBJ1-1; 9 bases line up with TRBD1. This CDR3 spans 14 amino acids. Trimming removed 6 bases from V and 4 bases from J; junction bases left unmatched: 6. Looked up from germline, CDR1 is KGHSH and CDR2 is LQKENI.